This T cell receptor (beta chain) was observed in a study of OX40 agonist ivuxolimab in advanced cancers. Study-level information: The study enrolled dose-escalation patients with hepatocellular carcinoma, melanoma, renal cell or head and neck cancer. The group had a mean age of about 64 years, ranged from about 20 to 85, and was just under 85% male.

A remark on this clone: As yet, its antigen is unknown.

Sequencing used immunoSEQ multiplex PCR; TCRdb keeps in-frame clones, though not all of them. There are 70,000 to 95,000 clones in the sample; 80% to 90% occur only once, and under 2.5% lies in the top ten. CDR1 SGHRS and CDR2 YFSETQ come from the germline V gene. This CDR3 is 14 amino acids long. The V and J ends lost 0 bases and 5 bases, in that order; junction bases with no gene match: 0. General study points: In CD8+ T cells, expanded clones were on average more numerous than in CD4+. Expanded peripheral T cell antigen specificity was not determined.

The chain joins TRBV5-1 to TRBJ2-3; 10 bases agree with TRBD2. The sample consisted of CD4+ or CD8+ T cells sorted from blood, taken in a trial of the OX40 agonist ivuxolimab. This TCR was recovered from an adult with an advanced solid tumor such as melanoma, head and neck, liver or kidney cancer. CDR3 bases: TGCGCCAGCAGCTTGGGACTAGCGGGAGATACGCAGTATTTT. Encoded protein: CASSLGLAGDTQYF.